The entry below describes one TCR beta chain. Its antigen remains unknown. Before the COVID-19 pandemic, during about 2010-2018, CD4+ T cells were taken from unexposed donors. Isolation of CD4+ T cells took place after roughly nine days in culture. The data were taken from a study of CD4 T cells in relation to SARS-CoV-2 and coronaviruses. In germline, CDR1 is LGHDT, CDR2 YNNKEL (reference sequence). V was pared by 3 bases and J by 0 bases, with 6 bases between. CDR3 size: 14 residues. TCRdb keeps only in-frame clones here, not all; method: immunoSEQ multiplex PCR. The repertoire includes roughly 20,000 clones, approximately 78% of them detected once, and approximately 20% sits in the top ten.

This rearrangement joins TRBV3-1 (or the pseudogene TRBV3-2) to TRBJ2-1; D gene ambiguous. Sequencing input: CD4+ T cells from PBMCs, cultured in vitro. This clonotype was obtained from a human donor in good health. The CDR3 region is CASSHPSSYNEQFF. The CDR3 DNA sequence: TGTGCCAGCAGCCATCCGAGCTCCTACAATGAGCAGTTCTTC.